This TCR beta chain was identified during a study of blood T cell repertoires in COVID-19. Assay used: immunoSEQ multiplex PCR; TCRdb lists only in-frame clones, some missing. Among roughly 170,000 clones listed, 70% to 90% were seen once. Germline V gives CDR1 DFQATT, CDR2 SNEGSKA (reference sequence). V dropped 6 bases and J dropped 9 bases, with 8 bases sitting between them. This CDR3 spans 9 amino acids. Cohorts were determined from participant-reported clinical history. Sequenced: PBMCs or T cells enriched from blood (not recorded which). The clonotype comes from a woman aged 45-65 years who had recovered from COVID-19. The chain recombines TRBV20-1 with TRBJ2-5; the D is unclear. The CDR3 spells CSAVRPQYF. The CDR3 coding sequence is TGCAGTGCGGTGAGGCCCCAGTACTTC.